This T cell receptor beta chain was captured in a study of regulatory dendritic cells for organ transplantation. Study as a whole: Dendritic cell cultures received LPS on day 6. Study findings and constraints: Memory CD8+ T cells were the most oligoclonal; naive cells were highly diverse. Between individuals, the alloreactive memory CD8+ T cell pool differed considerably.

CDR1 is MRHNA, CDR2 SNTAGT, per germline. This CDR3 has 16 residues. The trim removed 6 bases at V and 0 bases at J, leaving 6 bases unmatched. Allogeneic regulatory or mature dendritic cells were co-cultured for under six days with CFSE-labeled sorted T cells at 1:10. FACS sorted CD4+ or CD8+ T cells into CD45RA+ naive and CD45RO+ memory. As to this clone: Its specificity is not known.

TCRdb's table, derived via immunoSEQ multiplex PCR, lists solely in-frame clones and lacks some. The table lists fewer than 8,500 clones, about 70% of them singletons. The sequence came from a human donor in good health. The chain combines TRBV6-4 with TRBJ1-4; 8 nucleotides line up with TRBD1. The specimen was memory CD4+ T cells from blood cultured with dendritic cells. Regarding subset: CD45RO+ memory T cells. CDR3 coding DNA: TGTGCCAGCAGCCAAACAGGGGGTGCAACTAATGAAAAACTGTTTTTT. This gives the protein CASSQTGGATNEKLFF.